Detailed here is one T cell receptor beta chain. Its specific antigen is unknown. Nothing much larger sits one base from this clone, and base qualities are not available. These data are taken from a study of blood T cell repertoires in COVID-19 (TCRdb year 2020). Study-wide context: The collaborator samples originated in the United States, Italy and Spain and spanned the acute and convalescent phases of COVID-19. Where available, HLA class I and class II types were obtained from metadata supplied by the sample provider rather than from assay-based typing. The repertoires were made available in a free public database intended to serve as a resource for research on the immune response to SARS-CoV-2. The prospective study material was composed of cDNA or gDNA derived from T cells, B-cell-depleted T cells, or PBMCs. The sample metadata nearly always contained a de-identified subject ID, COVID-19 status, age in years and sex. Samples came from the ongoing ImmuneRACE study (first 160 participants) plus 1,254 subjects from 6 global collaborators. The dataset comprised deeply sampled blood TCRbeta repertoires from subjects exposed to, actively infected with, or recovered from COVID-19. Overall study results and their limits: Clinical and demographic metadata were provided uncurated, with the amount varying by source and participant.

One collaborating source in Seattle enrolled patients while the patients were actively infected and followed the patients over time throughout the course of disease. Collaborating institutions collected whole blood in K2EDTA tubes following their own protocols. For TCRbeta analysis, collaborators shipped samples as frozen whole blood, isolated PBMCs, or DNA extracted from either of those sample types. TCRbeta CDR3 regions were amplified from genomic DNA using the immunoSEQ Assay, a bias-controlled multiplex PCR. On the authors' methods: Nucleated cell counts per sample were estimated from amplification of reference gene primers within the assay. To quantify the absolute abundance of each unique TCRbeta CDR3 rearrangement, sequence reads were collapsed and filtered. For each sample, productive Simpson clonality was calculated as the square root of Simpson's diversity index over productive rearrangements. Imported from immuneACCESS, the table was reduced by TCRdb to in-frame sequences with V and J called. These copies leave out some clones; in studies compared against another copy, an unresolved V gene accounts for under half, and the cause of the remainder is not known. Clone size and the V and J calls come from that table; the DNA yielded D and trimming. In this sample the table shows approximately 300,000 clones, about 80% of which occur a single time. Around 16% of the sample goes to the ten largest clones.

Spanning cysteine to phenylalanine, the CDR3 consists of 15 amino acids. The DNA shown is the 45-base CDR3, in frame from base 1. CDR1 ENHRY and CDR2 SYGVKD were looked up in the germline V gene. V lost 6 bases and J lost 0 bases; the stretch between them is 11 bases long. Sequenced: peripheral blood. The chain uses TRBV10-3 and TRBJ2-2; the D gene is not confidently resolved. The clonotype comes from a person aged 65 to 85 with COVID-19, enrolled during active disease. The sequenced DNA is TGTGCCATCAGAGACACCCCCCCGAACACCGGGGAGCTGTTTTTT. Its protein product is CAIRDTPPNTGELFF.